This T cell receptor beta chain was observed in a study of blood T cells in healthy people across ages. This clonotype was seen ten or more times. PCR was performed a second time for about 7 to 11 cycles using a sample-barcoded 5' primer and a J-beta primer mix. TCRdb analysed the 5' RACE reads with MiXCR anew, one entry per CDR3 protein. The sample holds approximately 800,000 distinct CDR3 sequences, 35% to 40% seen once. This CDR3 is built from 15 residues. Germline lookup yields CDR1 SGHTA and CDR2 FQGNSA. V lost 5 bases to trimming and J lost 0 bases, with 11 bases between them. This TCR derives from a man between 18 and 29 years old in good health. The specimen was blood. This chain links TRBV7-2 with TRBJ2-1, with D unclear. The CDR3 coding sequence is TGTGCCAGCAGCCCGCAGTCCGCCTCCTACAATGAGCAGTTCTTC. Residues: CASSPQSASYNEQFF.